A single sample is the source of the 32 T cell receptor beta chains below, sequenced in a study of T cell responses to AZD1222 COVID-19 vaccine. Profiling relied on immunoSEQ multiplex PCR, and the TCRdb table lists in-frame clones only, not all of them. The sample holds 210,000 or so clones, around 94% seen once. The material was peripheral blood, obtained 28 days after the second dose of the MenACWY control vaccine. The origin of the receptors is an adult who received the MenACWY meningococcal vaccine as a control.

The chain employs TRBV6-5 and TRBJ2-7; 9 nucleotides align to TRBD1. Germline CDR1 is MNHEY and CDR2 is SVGAGI. The CDR3 has 13 residues. Germline trimming cut 5 bases from V and 6 bases from J; bases unmatched to any gene: 5. CDR3: CASSPDRGFEQYF. CDR3 DNA sequence: TGTGCCAGCAGTCCGGACAGGGGATTCGAGCAGTACTTC.

In DNA, the CDR3 is TGTGCCAGCAGTAAGGAAGGCGCCCTGCAGTACTTC. It encodes CASSKEGALQYF. This chain connects TRBV12-3 or TRBV12-4 to TRBJ2-7; D remains ambiguous. Trimming took 5 bases from V and 9 from J, leaving 14 bases between them. CDR3 length: 12 residues.

The gene calls are TRBV4-2 and TRBJ1-1; TRBD1 might be the D (5 bases). V was clipped by 0 bases and J by 6 bases, with 14 bases between them. CDR1 and CDR2 (germline): LGHNA, YNFKEQ. CDR3 length equals 15 residues. CDR3: CASSQDGGSGAEAFF. CDR3 DNA: TGTGCCAGCAGCCAAGATGGGGGTTCGGGCGCTGAAGCTTTCTTT.

The chain is built from TRBV15 and TRBJ1-2, with D possibly TRBD1 on 6 matching bases. In germline, CDR1 is LNHNV, CDR2 YYDKDF (reference sequence). V dropped 0 bases and J dropped 4 bases, with 21 bases sitting between them. The CDR3 contains 18 residues. The CDR3 DNA sequence: TGTGCCACCAGCAGAGATCTCGTAGGGGGGGGATCGAGCTATGGCTACACCTTC. Encoded protein: CATSRDLVGGGSSYGYTF.

The chain combines TRBV24-1 with TRBJ2-7; D may be TRBD1 or TRBD2 (5 bases each). Germline CDR1 is KGHDR and CDR2 is SFDVKD. Trimming stripped 11 bases from V and 7 bases from J, with 17 bases between. This CDR3 has 12 amino acids. The CDR3 is CAIRRGTREQYF. The CDR3 coding sequence is TGTGCCATCCGACGGGGCACGCGGGAGCAGTACTTC.

The chain links TRBV4-1 to TRBJ1-6; D is unclear. This CDR3 has 12 amino acids. Germline assignment: CDR1 MGHRA and CDR2 YSYEKL. CDR3 bases: TGCGACTTTCGAGGGCTAGGGTCACCCCTCCACTTT. This sequence encodes CDFRGLGSPLHF.

The chain links TRBV4-2 to TRBJ2-5; D possibly corresponds to TRBD1 (5 bases). Germline CDR1 LGHNA, CDR2 YNFKEQ. The CDR3 is 13 amino acids. Trimming cost V 1 base and J 5 bases, with 8 bases left between them. The CDR3 sequence is CASSQAKGETQYF. Written as DNA, the CDR3 is TGTGCCAGCAGCCAAGCCAAGGGGGAGACCCAGTACTTC.

The rearrangement links TRBV5-1 to TRBJ2-1; the D is unclear. Germline V gene data show CDR1 as SGHRS and CDR2 as YFSETQ. The CDR3 is 12 residues long. Between the trimmed V and J ends, which lost 0 bases and 8 bases, there was a span of 6 bases. CDR3 sequence reads: CASSLVVYEQFF. DNA for the CDR3: TGCGCCAGCAGCTTGGTGGTCTATGAGCAGTTCTTC.

J is TRBJ2-7 and V is TRBV5-6; D is unresolved. CDR1 is SGHDT, CDR2 YYEEEE, per germline. Trimming took off 1 base at V and 4 bases at J, with 12 bases between the two ends. The CDR3 length is 14 residues. The DNA for the CDR3 is TGTGCCAGCAGCTTGAATGCTTTAGGATACGAGCAGTACTTC. Residues: CASSLNALGYEQYF.

The CDR3 loop is CASRKTGSTGELFF. CDR3 nucleotides: TGTGCCAGCAGAAAGACAGGGAGTACCGGGGAGCTGTTTTTT. The genes are TRBV2 and TRBJ2-2, with 7 bases that match TRBD1. The germline gives CDR1 SNHLY, CDR2 FYNNEI. The CDR3 totals 14 residues. Trimming removed 6 bases from V and 5 bases from J; junction bases left unmatched: 6.

J is TRBJ2-7 and V is TRBV6-1; 7 nucleotides agree with TRBD1. Trimming at V came to 0 bases and at J to 3 bases, leaving 11 bases not matched to a gene. This CDR3 is built from 17 residues. CDR1 and CDR2 (germline): MNHNS, SASEGT. As DNA, the CDR3 is TGTGCCAGCAGTGAAGCCCGACTCACGCCAGGGGGCTACGAGCAGTACTTC. It specifies CASSEARLTPGGYEQYF.

The chain links TRBV15 to TRBJ2-7; D ambiguous. This CDR3 is 13 amino acids long. Germline V lookup: CDR1 LNHNV, CDR2 YYDKDF (reference sequence). Trimming took off 8 bases at V and 0 bases at J, with 11 bases between the two ends. This CDR3 is CATSDGDSYEQYF. The CDR3 nucleotides are TGTGCCACCTCAGACGGAGACTCCTACGAGCAGTACTTC.

V gene TRBV2 combines with J gene TRBJ1-6; TRBD1 aligns across 7 bases. Unmatched junction bases numbered 7, after V lost 5 bases and J lost 0 bases. Germline CDR1 SNHLY, CDR2 FYNNEI. The CDR3 spans 17 residues. As DNA, the CDR3 is TGTGCCAGCAGTCTTCCGGGACAGAGCTCCTATAATTCACCCCTCCACTTT. Protein sequence: CASSLPGQSSYNSPLHF.

The rearrangement uses TRBV7-8 and TRBJ2-5; D is unclear. V was trimmed by 6 bases and J by 2 bases, leaving 7 bases between them. Germline V gene data show CDR1 as SGHVS and CDR2 as FQNEAQ. The CDR3 is 12 residues long. The CDR3 nucleotides read TGTGCCAGCAGTGCTACTCAAGAGACCCAGTACTTC. Its protein product is CASSATQETQYF.

The chain recombines TRBV7-9 with TRBJ2-5; TRBD1 matches at 9 bases. Germline-derived CDR1 and CDR2 are SEHNR and FQNEAQ (reference sequence). The CDR3 is 14 amino acids. The V gene end was trimmed by 4 bases and the J gene end by 3 bases; junction bases not matched to a gene: 3. CDR3 nucleotide sequence: TGTGCCAGCAGCTCGGGACAGGGAGAAGAGACCCAGTACTTC. Translated: CASSSGQGEETQYF.

The chain links TRBV5-6 to TRBJ1-4; possible D gene TRBD1, 6 bases. This CDR3 has 15 amino acids. The germline V and J ends were trimmed by 0 bases and 8 bases, with 14 bases remaining between them. Germline CDR1 and CDR2: SGHDT and YYEEEE. The CDR3 is CASSLVAGVREKLFF. As DNA, the CDR3 is TGTGCCAGCAGCTTGGTGGCAGGGGTTCGGGAAAAACTGTTTTTT.

For the CDR3, the DNA is TGTGCCAGCAGTAGAGGCGGGGGTCTGCGCGAGCAGTACTTC. This sequence encodes CASSRGGGLREQYF. The chain carries TRBV27 and TRBJ2-7, with TRBD2 matching over 7 bases. The CDR3 is 14 residues long. Per the germline V gene, CDR1 is MNHEY and CDR2 is SMNVEV (reference sequence). Losses at the gene ends were 5 bases for V and 6 bases for J; bases not matched to a gene: 10.

The chain combines TRBV7-2 with TRBJ2-7, with TRBD1 as a possible D gene (6 bases). CDR1 and CDR2 (germline): SGHTA, FQGNSA. V was shortened by 5 bases and J by 3 bases, with 14 bases between the two germline ends. The CDR3 extends over 14 amino acids. In DNA, the CDR3 is TGTGCCAGCAGCCAGGACAGTCTTGGCTACGAGCAGTACTTC. Translated, it gives CASSQDSLGYEQYF.

This chain joins TRBV4-3 and TRBJ1-2, with 10 nucleotides matching TRBD1. The CDR3 runs to 16 residues. From germline, CDR1 is LGHNA and CDR2 YSLEER. Trimming removed 4 bases from V and 6 bases from J; junction bases left unmatched: 11. CDR3 amino acids: CASSPRTGGLVDGYTF. Here the CDR3 DNA reads TGCGCCAGCAGCCCTCGGACAGGGGGGCTCGTAGATGGCTACACCTTC.

The chain carries TRBV4-2 and TRBJ1-4; possible D gene TRBD1, 6 bases. Germline V gene data show CDR1 as LGHNA and CDR2 as YNFKEQ. V lost 4 bases and J 8 bases, leaving 14 bases between the germline ends. This CDR3 has 14 residues. The CDR3 protein is CASSRQEDGEKLFF. The CDR3 DNA follows: TGTGCCAGCAGCCGACAGGAGGATGGAGAAAAACTGTTTTTT.

This chain uses TRBV7-3 with TRBJ2-3; D gene uncertain. Germline CDR1 and CDR2: SGHTA and FQGTGA. The CDR3 has 14 residues. V shed 3 bases and J shed 2 bases, with 9 bases lying between them. The CDR3 is CASSLTQSTDTQYF. CDR3 DNA sequence: TGTGCCAGCAGCTTGACCCAATCCACAGATACGCAGTATTTT.

The chain recombines TRBV27 with TRBJ2-6; 8 nucleotides line up with TRBD2. The CDR3 has 17 amino acids. Germline V lookup: CDR1 MNHEY, CDR2 SMNVEV (reference sequence). Germline trimming cut 7 bases from V and 0 bases from J; bases unmatched to any gene: 8. The CDR3, as DNA: TGTGCCAGCAACCCGGGACTAGGCCCCTCTGGGGCCAACGTCCTGACTTTC. Protein sequence: CASNPGLGPSGANVLTF.

The gene calls are TRBV28 and TRBJ2-7, with D possibly TRBD1 on 6 matching bases. Trimming removed 1 base from V and 4 bases from J, with 11 bases in between. The CDR3 extends over 14 amino acids. Germline lookup yields CDR1 MDHEN and CDR2 SYDVKM. In nucleotides, the CDR3 is TGTGCCAGCAGTTTATACCAGGGGTCGTACGAGCAGTACTTC. Residues: CASSLYQGSYEQYF.

V is TRBV5-1 and J is TRBJ1-2; D not certain. The CDR3 has 14 residues. Germline CDR1 and CDR2: SGHRS and YFSETQ. The ends were cut back, 4 bases at V and 2 bases at J, with 12 bases in the middle. For the CDR3, the DNA is TGCGCCAGCAGCCCCGTCCCGGGGAACTATGGCTACACCTTC. The encoded protein is CASSPVPGNYGYTF.

The gene calls are TRBV13 and TRBJ1-1; 7 bases agree with TRBD1. CDR3 length equals 15 residues. Germline V gene data show CDR1 as PRHDT and CDR2 as FYEKMQ (reference sequence). With V trimmed by 5 bases and J by 1 base, 7 bases remained unmatched. The CDR3 region has the DNA TGTGCCAGCAGCCCCTACAGGGGCGGGAACACTGAAGCTTTCTTT. Translation: CASSPYRGGNTEAFF.

The chain links TRBV5-4 to TRBJ1-1; D unresolved. The CDR3 runs to 14 residues. Germline V CDR1 and CDR2: SGHNT, YYREEE (reference sequence). The V gene lost 2 bases and the J gene lost 5 bases, with 13 bases spanning the gap. The chain's CDR3 is CASSFFGLGTEAFF. The CDR3 nucleotides read TGTGCCAGCAGCTTTTTCGGGCTTGGGACTGAAGCTTTCTTT. Full variable domain (outside the CDR3, taken from reference TRBV5-4 and TRBJ1-1): ETGVTQSPTHLIKTRGQQVTLRCSSQSGHNTVSWYQQALGQGPQFIFQYYREEENGRGNFPPRFSGLQFPNYSSELNVNALELDDSALYLCASSFFGLGTEAFFGQGTRLTVV.

This clone has just one count. The chain carries TRBV27 and TRBJ2-5, with D hard to call. The CDR3 sequence is 14 residues long. Germline V CDR1 and CDR2: MNHEY, SMNVEV (reference sequence). Trimming stripped 4 bases from V and 5 bases from J, with 14 bases between. The DNA for the CDR3 is TGTGCCAGCAGTTGGGGTTGGCGCCGGGAGACCCAGTACTTC. This encodes CASSWGWRRETQYF.

The chain employs TRBV2 and TRBJ2-7; no definite D call. CDR3 length: 11 residues. Trimming cost V 5 bases and J 4 bases, with 6 bases left between them. Germline assignment: CDR1 SNHLY and CDR2 FYNNEI. This chain's CDR3 is CASSPQYEQYF. The CDR3 DNA sequence: TGTGCCAGCAGTCCTCAATACGAGCAGTACTTC.

The chain joins TRBV7-8 to TRBJ1-2, with a possible D match to TRBD1 (6 bases). The CDR3 extends over 18 amino acids. Trimming stripped 5 bases from V and 6 bases from J, with 28 bases between. CDR1 is SGHVS, CDR2 FQNEAQ, per germline. The CDR3 sequence is CASSLKWQGTTLPNGYTF. In DNA form, the CDR3 reads TGTGCCAGCAGCCTAAAATGGCAGGGGACGACGTTACCAAATGGCTACACCTTC.

The chain joins TRBV28 to TRBJ1-5, with D possibly being TRBD1 (5 bases). The CDR3 has 14 amino acids. The germline V gene encodes CDR1 MDHEN and CDR2 SYDVKM. Trimming removed 2 bases from V and 11 bases from J, with 16 bases in between. CDR3 sequence (DNA): TGTGCCAGCAGTTTAACGGTCAGCGGGGGGACCCAGCATTTT. Protein sequence: CASSLTVSGGTQHF.

The chain uses TRBV9 and TRBJ2-3, with 14 bases fitting TRBD2. Germline CDR1 is SGDLS and CDR2 is YYNGEE. V was pared by 4 bases and J by 3 bases, with 13 bases of the junction left unmatched. The CDR3 sequence is 19 residues long. CDR3 protein: CASSSPGGGTSGGTDTQYF. CDR3 nucleotide sequence: TGTGCCAGCAGCTCCCCCGGGGGGGGGACTAGCGGGGGAACAGATACGCAGTATTTT.

J is TRBJ2-3 and V is TRBV7-8, with TRBD2 matching 8 bases. The ends lost 1 base at V and 5 bases at J; junction bases unmatched: 14. This CDR3 has 18 residues. Germline V CDR1 and CDR2: SGHVS, FQNEAQ. CDR3 nucleotides: TGTGCCAGCAGCTTAGACGATCGCGGGGGGCCAAAAGAAGATACGCAGTATTTT. This gives the protein CASSLDDRGGPKEDTQYF.